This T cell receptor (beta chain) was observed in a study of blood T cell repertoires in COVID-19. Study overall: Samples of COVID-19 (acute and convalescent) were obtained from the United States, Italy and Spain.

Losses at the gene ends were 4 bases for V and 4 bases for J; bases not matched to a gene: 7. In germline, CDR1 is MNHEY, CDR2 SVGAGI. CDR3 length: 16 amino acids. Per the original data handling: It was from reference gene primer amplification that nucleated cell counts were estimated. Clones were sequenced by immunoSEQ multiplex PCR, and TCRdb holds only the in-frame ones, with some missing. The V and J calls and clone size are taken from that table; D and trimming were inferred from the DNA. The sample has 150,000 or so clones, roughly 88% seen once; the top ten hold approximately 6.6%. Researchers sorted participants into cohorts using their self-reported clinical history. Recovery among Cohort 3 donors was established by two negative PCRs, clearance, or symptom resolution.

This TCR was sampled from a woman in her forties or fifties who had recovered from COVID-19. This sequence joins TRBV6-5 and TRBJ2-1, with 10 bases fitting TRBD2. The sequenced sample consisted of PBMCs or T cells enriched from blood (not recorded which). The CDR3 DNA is TGTGCCAGCAGTTCCTTAACTAGCGGGGCTTACAATGAGCAGTTCTTC. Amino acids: CASSSLTSGAYNEQFF.